These 5 T cell receptor beta chains originate from one sample sequenced in a study of cytomegalovirus exposure and HLA in healthy donors. Both 60 Vbeta primers and 13 Jbeta primers went into the PCR. TCRdb's table, derived via immunoSEQ multiplex PCR, lists solely in-frame clones and lacks some. The data hold over 150,000 clones, with about 80% observed a single time. The sample comprised PBMCs. These receptor sequences come from a boy aged 5-17 years in good health and CMV-seronegative.

CDR3 loop: CASSSPSGGTYEQYF. The CDR3, as DNA: TGTGCCAGTAGTTCCCCTAGCGGTGGTACCTACGAGCAGTACTTC. The chain has TRBV19 and TRBJ2-7; 7 bases line up with TRBD2. Germline V gene sequence: CDR1 LNHDA, CDR2 SQIVND (reference sequence). The junction had 9 bases not matched to a gene; V was cut back by 5 bases and J by 2 bases. CDR3 length: 15 amino acids.

The rearrangement links TRBV30 to TRBJ2-2; D not certain. Trimming removed 5 bases at V and 5 bases at J, with 12 bases between. Germline V lookup: CDR1 GTSNPN, CDR2 SVGIG (reference sequence). This CDR3 is 13 amino acids long. The CDR3 DNA reads TGTGCCTGGTCGGTCCGGCGGACCGGGGAGCTGTTTTTT. It codes for CAWSVRRTGELFF.

V and J are TRBV6-4 and TRBJ2-1; TRBD2 might be the D (5 bases). The V end was cut by 4 bases, the J end by 2 bases, with 21 bases between. Germline CDR1 is MRHNA and CDR2 is SNTAGT. CDR3 length: 18 amino acids. As DNA, the CDR3 is TGTGCCAGCAGTGGCCCCCGACCTAGGCGGGCCACCTACAATGAGCAGTTCTTC. Protein: CASSGPRPRRATYNEQFF.

The V call is TRBV19, the J call TRBJ1-5, with D unclear. Trimming removed 5 bases from V and 4 bases from J, with 9 bases in between. Germline CDR1 is LNHDA and CDR2 is SQIVND (reference sequence). CDR3 length: 13 amino acids. The CDR3 region is CASSRVGNQPQHF. CDR3 bases: TGTGCCAGTAGTCGGGTGGGTAATCAGCCCCAGCATTTT.

This clone has only a few counts. This rearrangement joins TRBV9 to TRBJ1-3, with 8 positions matching TRBD1. The CDR3 extends over 17 amino acids. V was pared by 4 bases and J by 0 bases, with 9 bases of the junction left unmatched. Per germline, CDR1 SGDLS and CDR2 YYNGEE. The CDR3 is CASSPQGALSSGNTIYF. CDR3 in DNA: TGTGCCAGCAGCCCGCAGGGGGCACTCAGCTCTGGAAACACCATATATTTT.